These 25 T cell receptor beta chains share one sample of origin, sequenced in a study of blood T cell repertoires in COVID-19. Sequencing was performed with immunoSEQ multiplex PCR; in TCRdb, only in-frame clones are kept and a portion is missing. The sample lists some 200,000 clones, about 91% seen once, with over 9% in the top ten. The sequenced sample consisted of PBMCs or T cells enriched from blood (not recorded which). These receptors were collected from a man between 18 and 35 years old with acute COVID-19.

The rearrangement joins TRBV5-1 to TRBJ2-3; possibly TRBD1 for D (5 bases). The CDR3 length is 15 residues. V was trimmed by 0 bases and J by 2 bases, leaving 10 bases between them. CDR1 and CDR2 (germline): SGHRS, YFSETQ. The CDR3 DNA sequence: TGCGCCAGCAGCTTGGCCGGCAGGGCCACAGATACGCAGTATTTT. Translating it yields CASSLAGRATDTQYF.

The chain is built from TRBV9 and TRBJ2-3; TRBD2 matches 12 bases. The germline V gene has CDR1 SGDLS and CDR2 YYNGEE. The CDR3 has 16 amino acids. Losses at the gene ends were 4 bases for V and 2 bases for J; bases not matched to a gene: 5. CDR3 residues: CASSSGLAGTTDTQYF. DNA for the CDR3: TGTGCCAGCAGCTCCGGACTAGCGGGGACCACAGATACGCAGTATTTT. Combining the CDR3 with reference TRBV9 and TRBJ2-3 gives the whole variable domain DSGVTQTPKHLITATGQRVTLRCSPRSGDLSVYWYQQSLDQGLQFLIQYYNGEERAKGNILERFSAQQFPDLHSELNLSSLELGDSALYFCASSSGLAGTTDTQYFGPGTRLTVL.

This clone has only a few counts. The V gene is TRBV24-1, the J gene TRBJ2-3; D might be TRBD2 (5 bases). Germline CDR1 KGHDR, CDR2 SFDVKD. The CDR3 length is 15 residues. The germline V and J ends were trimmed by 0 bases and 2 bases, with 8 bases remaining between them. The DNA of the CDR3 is TGTGCCACCAGTGATTTGTCGGAGGACACAGATACGCAGTATTTT. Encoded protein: CATSDLSEDTDTQYF.

The chain's CDR3 is CASSPGGQETQYF. In DNA, the CDR3 is TGCGCCAGCAGCCCCGGAGGACAAGAGACCCAGTACTTC. The chain uses TRBV4-1 and TRBJ2-5, with a possible D match to TRBD2 (5 bases). Germline V gene lookup returns CDR1 MGHRA and CDR2 YSYEKL. V gave up 4 bases and J gave up 2 bases, with 8 bases separating them. CDR3 length equals 13 residues.

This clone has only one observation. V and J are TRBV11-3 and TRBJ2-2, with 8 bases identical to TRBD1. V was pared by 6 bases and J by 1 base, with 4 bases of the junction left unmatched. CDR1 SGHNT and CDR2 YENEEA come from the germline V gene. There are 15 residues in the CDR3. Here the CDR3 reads CASSFDRGNTGELFF. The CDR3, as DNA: TGTGCCAGCAGTTTTGACAGGGGGAACACCGGGGAGCTGTTTTTT.

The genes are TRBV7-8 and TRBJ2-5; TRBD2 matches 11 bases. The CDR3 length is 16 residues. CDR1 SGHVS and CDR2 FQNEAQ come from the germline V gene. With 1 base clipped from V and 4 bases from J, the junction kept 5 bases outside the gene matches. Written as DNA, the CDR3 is TGTGCCAGCAGCTTAGGCGGACTAGCGGGCACAGAGACCCAGTACTTC. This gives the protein CASSLGGLAGTETQYF.

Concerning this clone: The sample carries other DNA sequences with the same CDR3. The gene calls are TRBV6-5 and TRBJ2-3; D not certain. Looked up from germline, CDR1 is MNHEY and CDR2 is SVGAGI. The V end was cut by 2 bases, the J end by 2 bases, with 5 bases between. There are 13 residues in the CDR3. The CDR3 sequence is CASSYHSTDTQYF. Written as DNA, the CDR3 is TGTGCCAGCAGTTACCACTCCACAGATACGCAGTATTTT.

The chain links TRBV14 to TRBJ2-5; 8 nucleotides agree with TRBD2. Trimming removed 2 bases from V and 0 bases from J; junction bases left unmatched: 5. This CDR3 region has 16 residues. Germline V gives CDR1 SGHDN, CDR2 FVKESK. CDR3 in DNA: TGTGCCAGCAGCCAACGTAGCGGGATGTACCAAGAGACCCAGTACTTC. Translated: CASSQRSGMYQETQYF.

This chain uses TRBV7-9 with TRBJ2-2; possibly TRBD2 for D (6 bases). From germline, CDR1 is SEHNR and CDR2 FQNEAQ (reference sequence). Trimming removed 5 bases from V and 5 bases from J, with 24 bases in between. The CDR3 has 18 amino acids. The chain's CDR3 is CASSGGDGPRTYTGELFF. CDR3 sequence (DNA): TGTGCCAGCAGCGGAGGGGACGGGCCCCGTACGTATACCGGGGAGCTGTTTTTT.

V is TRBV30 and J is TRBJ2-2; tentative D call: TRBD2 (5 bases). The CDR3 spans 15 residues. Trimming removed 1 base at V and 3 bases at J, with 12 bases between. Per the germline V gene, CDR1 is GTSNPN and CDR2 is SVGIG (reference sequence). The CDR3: CAWSAASRHTGELFF. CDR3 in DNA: TGTGCCTGGAGTGCGGCTAGCAGGCACACCGGGGAGCTGTTTTTT.

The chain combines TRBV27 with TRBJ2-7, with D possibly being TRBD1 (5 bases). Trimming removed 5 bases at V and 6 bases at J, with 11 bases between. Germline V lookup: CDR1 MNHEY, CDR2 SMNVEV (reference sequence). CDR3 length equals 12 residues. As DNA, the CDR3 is TGTGCCAGCAGTCCCTTTAGGGGCGAGCAGTACTTC. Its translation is CASSPFRGEQYF.

The CDR3 spells CASSLASLEGEQFF. CDR3 nucleotides: TGTGCCAGCAGCTTAGCGTCACTAGAGGGCGAGCAGTTCTTC. The chain links TRBV7-9 to TRBJ2-1; the D gene is possibly TRBD2 (5 bases). The CDR3 consists of 14 residues. Germline V gene lookup returns CDR1 SEHNR and CDR2 FQNEAQ (reference sequence). Deletions cut 0 bases from V and 10 bases from J, with 13 bases between.

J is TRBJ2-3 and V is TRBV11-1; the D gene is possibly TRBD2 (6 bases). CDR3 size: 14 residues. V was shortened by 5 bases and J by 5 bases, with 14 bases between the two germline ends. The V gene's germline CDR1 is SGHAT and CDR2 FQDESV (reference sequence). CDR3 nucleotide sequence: TGTGCCAGCAGCCGGTTAGCGGCAGTAGATACGCAGTATTTT. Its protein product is CASSRLAAVDTQYF.

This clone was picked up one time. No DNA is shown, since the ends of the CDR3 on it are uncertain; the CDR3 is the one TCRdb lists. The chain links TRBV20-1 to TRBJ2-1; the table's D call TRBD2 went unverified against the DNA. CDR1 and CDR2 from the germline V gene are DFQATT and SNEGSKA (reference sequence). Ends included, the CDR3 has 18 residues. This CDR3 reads CSASDPDFRVPGFHEQFF.

CDR3 in DNA: TGTGCCAGCAGTCCCCCCGGACTAGCGGGAGGCTTCCAAGAGACCCAGTACTTC. Residues: CASSPPGLAGGFQETQYF. The chain is built from TRBV28 and TRBJ2-5; 14 positions agree with TRBD2. Unmatched junction bases numbered 9, after V lost 5 bases and J lost 1 base. The CDR3 extends over 18 amino acids. Germline V gene lookup returns CDR1 MDHEN and CDR2 SYDVKM.

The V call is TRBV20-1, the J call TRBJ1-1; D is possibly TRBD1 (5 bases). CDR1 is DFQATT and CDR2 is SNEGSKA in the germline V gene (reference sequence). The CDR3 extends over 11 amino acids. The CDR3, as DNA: TGCAAGGGACGGAGGGGCACTGAAGCTTTCTTT. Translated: CKGRRGTEAFF.

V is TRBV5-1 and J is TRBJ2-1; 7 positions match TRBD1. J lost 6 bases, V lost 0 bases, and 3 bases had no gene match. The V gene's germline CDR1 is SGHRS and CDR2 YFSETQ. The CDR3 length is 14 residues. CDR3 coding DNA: TGCGCCAGCAGCTTGGCCGGGGACAGCAATGAGCAGTTCTTC. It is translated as CASSLAGDSNEQFF.

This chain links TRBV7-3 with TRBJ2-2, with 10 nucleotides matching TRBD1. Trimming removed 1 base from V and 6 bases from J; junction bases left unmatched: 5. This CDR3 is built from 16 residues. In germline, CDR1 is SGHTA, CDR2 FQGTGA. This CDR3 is CASSLMGQGSAGELFF. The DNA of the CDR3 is TGTGCCAGCAGCTTAATGGGACAGGGGTCGGCCGGGGAGCTGTTTTTT.

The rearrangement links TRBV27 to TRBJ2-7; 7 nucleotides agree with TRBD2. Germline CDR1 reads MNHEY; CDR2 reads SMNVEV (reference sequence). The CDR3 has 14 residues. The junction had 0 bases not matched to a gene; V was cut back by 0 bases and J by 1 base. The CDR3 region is CASSLSAGSYEQYF. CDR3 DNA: TGTGCCAGCAGTTTATCAGCGGGATCCTACGAGCAGTACTTC.

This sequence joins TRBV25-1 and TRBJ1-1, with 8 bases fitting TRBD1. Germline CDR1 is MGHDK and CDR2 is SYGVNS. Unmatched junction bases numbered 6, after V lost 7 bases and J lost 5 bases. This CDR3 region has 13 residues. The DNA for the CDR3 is TGTGCCAGCATAGGACAGGGTGATACTGAAGCTTTCTTT. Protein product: CASIGQGDTEAFF.

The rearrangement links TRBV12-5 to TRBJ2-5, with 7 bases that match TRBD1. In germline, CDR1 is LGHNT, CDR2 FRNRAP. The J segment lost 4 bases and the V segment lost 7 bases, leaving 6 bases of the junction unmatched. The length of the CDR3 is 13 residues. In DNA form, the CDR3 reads TGTGCTAGTGATCCGGGACAGTTAGAGACCCAGTACTTC. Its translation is CASDPGQLETQYF.

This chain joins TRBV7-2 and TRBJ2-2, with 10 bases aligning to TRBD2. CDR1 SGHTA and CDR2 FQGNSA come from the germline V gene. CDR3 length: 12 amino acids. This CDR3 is CGAGGSTGELFF. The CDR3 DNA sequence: TGTGGAGCGGGAGGGTCCACCGGGGAGCTGTTTTTT. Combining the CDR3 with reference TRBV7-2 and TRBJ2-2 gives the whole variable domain GAGVSQSPSNKVTEKGKDVELRCDPISGHTALYWYRQSLGQGLEFLIYFQGNSAPDKSGLPSDRFSAERTGGSVSTLTIQRTQQEDSAVYLCGAGGSTGELFFGEGSRLTVL.

Here the CDR3 reads CATSSAYSNQPQHF. In DNA, the CDR3 is TGTGCCACCAGCAGTGCCTATAGCAATCAGCCCCAGCATTTT. The V call is TRBV15, the J call TRBJ1-5; D unresolved. Germline V gene data show CDR1 as LNHNV and CDR2 as YYDKDF (reference sequence). V was pared by 3 bases and J by 0 bases, with 6 bases between. The length of the CDR3 is 14 residues.

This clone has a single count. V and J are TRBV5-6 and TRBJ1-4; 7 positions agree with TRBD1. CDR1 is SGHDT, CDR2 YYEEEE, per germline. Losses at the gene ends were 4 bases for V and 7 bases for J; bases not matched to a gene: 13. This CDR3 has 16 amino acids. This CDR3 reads CASSQVHRGASEKLFF. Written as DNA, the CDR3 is TGTGCCAGCAGCCAAGTGCACAGGGGCGCCAGTGAAAAACTGTTTTTT. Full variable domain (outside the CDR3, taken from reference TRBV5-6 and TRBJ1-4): DAGVTQSPTHLIKTRGQQVTLRCSPKSGHDTVSWYQQALGQGPQFIFQYYEEEERQRGNFPDRFSGHQFPNYSSELNVNALLLGDSALYLCASSQVHRGASEKLFFGSGTQLSVL.

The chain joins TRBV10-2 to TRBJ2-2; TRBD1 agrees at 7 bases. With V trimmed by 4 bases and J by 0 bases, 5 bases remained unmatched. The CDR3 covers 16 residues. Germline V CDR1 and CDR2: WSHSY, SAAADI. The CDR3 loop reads CASSGGRGPNTGELFF. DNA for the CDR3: TGCGCCAGCAGTGGGGGTAGGGGGCCGAACACCGGGGAGCTGTTTTTT.